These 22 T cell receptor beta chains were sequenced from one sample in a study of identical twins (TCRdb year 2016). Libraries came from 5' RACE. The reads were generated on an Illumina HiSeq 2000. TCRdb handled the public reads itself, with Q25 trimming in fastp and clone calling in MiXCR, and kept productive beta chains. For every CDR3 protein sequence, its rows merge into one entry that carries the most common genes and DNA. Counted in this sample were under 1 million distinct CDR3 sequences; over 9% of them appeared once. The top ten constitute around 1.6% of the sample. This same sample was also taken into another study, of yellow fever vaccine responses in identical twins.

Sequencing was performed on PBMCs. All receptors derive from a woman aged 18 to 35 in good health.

CDR3 amino acids: CASSEWGQGISYEQYV. CDR3 sequence (DNA): TGTGCCAGCAGTGAATGGGGACAGGGTATTTCCTACGAGCAGTACGTC. The rearrangement uses TRBV2 and TRBJ2-7, with 9 bases identical to TRBD1. Per the germline V gene, CDR1 is SNHLY and CDR2 is FYNNEI. CDR3 length: 16 residues. V shed 2 bases, J shed 1 base, and the junction held 6 bases outside the gene matches.

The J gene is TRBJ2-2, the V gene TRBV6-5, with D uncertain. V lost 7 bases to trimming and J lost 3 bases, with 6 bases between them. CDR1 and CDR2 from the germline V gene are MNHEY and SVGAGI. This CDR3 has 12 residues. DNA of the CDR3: TGTGCCAGCATTGGATACACCGGGGAGCTGTTTTTT. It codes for CASIGYTGELFF.

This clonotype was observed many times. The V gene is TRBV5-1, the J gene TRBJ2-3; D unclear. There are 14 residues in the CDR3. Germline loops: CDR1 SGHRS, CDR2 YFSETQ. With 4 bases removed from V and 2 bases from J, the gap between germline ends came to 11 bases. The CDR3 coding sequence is TGCGCCAGCAGCCTCCTCGACAACACAGATACGCAGTATTTT. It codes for CASSLLDNTDTQYF. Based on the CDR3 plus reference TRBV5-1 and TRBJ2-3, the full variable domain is KAGVTQTPRYLIKTRGQQVTLSCSPISGHRSVSWYQQTPGQGLQFLFEYFSETQRNKGNFPGRFSGRQFSNSRSEMNVSTLELGDSALYLCASSLLDNTDTQYFGPGTRLTVL.

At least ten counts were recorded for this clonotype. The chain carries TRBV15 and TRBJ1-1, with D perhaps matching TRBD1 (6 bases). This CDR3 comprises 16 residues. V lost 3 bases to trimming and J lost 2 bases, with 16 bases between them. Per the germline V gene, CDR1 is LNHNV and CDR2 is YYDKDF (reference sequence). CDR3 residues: CATSRGTQGLNTEAFF. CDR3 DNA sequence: TGTGCCACCAGCAGGGGTACTCAGGGGTTAAACACTGAAGCTTTCTTT.

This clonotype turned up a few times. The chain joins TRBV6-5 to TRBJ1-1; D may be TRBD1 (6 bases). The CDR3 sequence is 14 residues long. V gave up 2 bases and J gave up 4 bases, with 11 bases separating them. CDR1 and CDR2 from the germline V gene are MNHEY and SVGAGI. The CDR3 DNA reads TGTGCCAGCAGTTACACGGACAGAACCACTGAAGCTTTCTTT. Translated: CASSYTDRTTEAFF.

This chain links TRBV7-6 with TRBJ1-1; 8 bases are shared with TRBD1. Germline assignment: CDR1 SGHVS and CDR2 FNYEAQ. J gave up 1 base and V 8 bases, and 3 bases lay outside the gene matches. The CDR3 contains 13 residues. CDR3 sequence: CASSGGWNTEAFF. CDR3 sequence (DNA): TGTGCCAGCTCAGGGGGCTGGAACACTGAAGCTTTCTTT.

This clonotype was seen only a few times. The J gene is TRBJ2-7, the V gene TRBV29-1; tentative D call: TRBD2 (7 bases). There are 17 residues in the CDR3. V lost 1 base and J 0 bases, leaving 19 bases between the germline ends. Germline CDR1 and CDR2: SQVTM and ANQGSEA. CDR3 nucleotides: TGCAGCGTTGAAGGCCCCTCTCGGGGGGCGAGCTCCTACGAGCAGTACGTC. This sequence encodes CSVEGPSRGASSYEQYV.

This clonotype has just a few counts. CDR3 amino acids: CSAHLTETQYF. The CDR3, as DNA: TGCAGTGCCCACCTAACAGAAACCCAGTACTTC. The chain joins TRBV20-1 to TRBJ2-5; no firm D call. Per the germline V gene, CDR1 is DFQATT and CDR2 is SNEGSKA (reference sequence). The CDR3 runs to 11 residues. The V end was cut by 6 bases, the J end by 8 bases, with 13 bases between.

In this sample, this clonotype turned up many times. The CDR3 here is CASSEATLVGETQYF. In DNA form, the CDR3 reads TGTGCCAGCAGTGAAGCGACTTTAGTGGGAGAGACCCAGTACTTC. V gene TRBV2 combines with J gene TRBJ2-5; no clear D. The CDR3 has 15 residues. Looked up from germline, CDR1 is SNHLY and CDR2 is FYNNEI. V lost 0 bases and J lost 4, with 12 bases in between.

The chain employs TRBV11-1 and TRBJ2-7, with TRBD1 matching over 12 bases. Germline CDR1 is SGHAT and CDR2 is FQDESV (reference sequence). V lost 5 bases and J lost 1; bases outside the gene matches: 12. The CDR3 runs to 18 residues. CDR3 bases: TGTGCCAGCAGCCGGGACAGGGGGCTTGCGGGAGGATCCTACGAGCAGTACTTC. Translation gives CASSRDRGLAGGSYEQYF. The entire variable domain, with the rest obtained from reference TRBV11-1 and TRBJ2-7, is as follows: EAEVAQSPRYKITEKSQAVAFWCDPISGHATLYWYRQILGQGPELLVQFQDESVVDDSQLPKDRFSAERLKGVDSTLKIQPAELGDSAMYLCASSRDRGLAGGSYEQYFGPGTRLTVT.

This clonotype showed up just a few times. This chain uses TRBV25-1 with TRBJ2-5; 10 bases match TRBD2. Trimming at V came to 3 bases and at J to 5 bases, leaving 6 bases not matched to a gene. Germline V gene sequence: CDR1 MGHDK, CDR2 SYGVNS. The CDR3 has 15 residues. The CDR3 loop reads CASSDRAGGQETQYF. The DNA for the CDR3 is TGTGCCAGCAGTGACCGAGCGGGGGGGCAGGAGACCCAGTACTTC.

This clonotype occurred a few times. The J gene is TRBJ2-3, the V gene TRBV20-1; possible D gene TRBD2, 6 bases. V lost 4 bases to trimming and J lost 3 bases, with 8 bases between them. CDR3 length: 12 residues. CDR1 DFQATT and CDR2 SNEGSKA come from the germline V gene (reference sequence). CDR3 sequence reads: CSAIRGTDTQYF. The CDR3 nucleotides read TGCAGTGCTATTCGGGGGACAGATACGCAGTATTTT.

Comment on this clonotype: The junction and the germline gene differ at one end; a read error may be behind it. For the CDR3, the DNA is TGTGCCAGCAGCTTAGGTTCCGTGGGGGGCGCGCAACACTTC. This gives the protein CASSLGSVGGAQHF. This chain links TRBV7-9 with TRBJ2-7; possibly TRBD1 or TRBD2 for D (6 bases each). The CDR3 is 14 residues long. Germline V gives CDR1 SEHNR, CDR2 FQNEAQ (reference sequence).

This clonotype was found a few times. This CDR3 reads CASSTLPAGANVLTF. CDR3 DNA sequence: TGTGCCAGTAGTACCCTCCCCGCTGGGGCCAACGTCCTGACTTTC. The chain uses TRBV19 and TRBJ2-6; D remains ambiguous. This CDR3 contains 15 residues. The germline V and J ends were trimmed by 4 bases and 2 bases, with 9 bases remaining between them. CDR1 and CDR2 (germline): LNHDA, SQIVND (reference sequence).

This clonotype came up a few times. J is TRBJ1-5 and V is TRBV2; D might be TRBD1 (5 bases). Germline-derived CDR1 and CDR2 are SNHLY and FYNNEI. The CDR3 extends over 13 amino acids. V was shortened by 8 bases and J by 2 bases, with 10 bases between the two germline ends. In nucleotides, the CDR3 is TGTGCCAGCCGGGACGTTGGCAATCAGCCCCAGCATTTT. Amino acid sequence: CASRDVGNQPQHF.

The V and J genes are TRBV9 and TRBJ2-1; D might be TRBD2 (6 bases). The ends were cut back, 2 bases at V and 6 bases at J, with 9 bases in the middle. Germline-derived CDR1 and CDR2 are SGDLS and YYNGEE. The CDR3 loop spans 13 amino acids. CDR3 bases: TGTGCCAGCAGCGTCGGAGCGGGCAATGAGCAGTTCTTC. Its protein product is CASSVGAGNEQFF.

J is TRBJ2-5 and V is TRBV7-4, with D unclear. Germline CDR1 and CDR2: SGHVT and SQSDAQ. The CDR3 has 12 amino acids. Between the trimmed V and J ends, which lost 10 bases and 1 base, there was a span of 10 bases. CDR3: CATLITQETQYF. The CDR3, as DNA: TGTGCCACCCTTATCACCCAAGAGACCCAGTACTTC.

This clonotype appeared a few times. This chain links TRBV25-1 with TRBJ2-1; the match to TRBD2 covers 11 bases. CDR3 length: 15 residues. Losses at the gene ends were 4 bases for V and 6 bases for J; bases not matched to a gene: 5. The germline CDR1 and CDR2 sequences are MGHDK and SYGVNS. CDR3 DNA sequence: TGTGCCAGCAGTGCAGCGGGACTAGCGGCCAATGAGCAGTTCTTC. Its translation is CASSAAGLAANEQFF.

CDR3 residues: CASSLSVAGVETQYF. CDR3 coding DNA: TGCGCCAGCAGCTTGTCGGTAGCGGGGGTTGAGACCCAGTACTTC. The rearrangement joins TRBV5-1 to TRBJ2-5; TRBD2 matches at 9 bases. Germline CDR1 SGHRS, CDR2 YFSETQ. The CDR3 totals 15 residues. Losses at the gene ends were 1 base for V and 5 bases for J; bases not matched to a gene: 6.

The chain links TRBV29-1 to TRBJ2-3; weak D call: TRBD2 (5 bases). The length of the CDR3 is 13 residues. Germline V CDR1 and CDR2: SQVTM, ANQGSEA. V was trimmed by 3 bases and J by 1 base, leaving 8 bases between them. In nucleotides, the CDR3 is TGCAGCGTTGATCACGGGGGCACAGATACGCAGTATTTT. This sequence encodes CSVDHGGTDTQYF.

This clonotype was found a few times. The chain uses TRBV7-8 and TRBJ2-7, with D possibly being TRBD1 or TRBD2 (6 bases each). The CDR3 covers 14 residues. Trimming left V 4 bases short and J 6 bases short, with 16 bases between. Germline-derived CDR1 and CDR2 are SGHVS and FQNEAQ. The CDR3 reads CASSSLEGEREQYV. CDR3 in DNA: TGTGCCAGCAGCTCCCTGGAGGGGGAACGCGAGCAGTACGTC.

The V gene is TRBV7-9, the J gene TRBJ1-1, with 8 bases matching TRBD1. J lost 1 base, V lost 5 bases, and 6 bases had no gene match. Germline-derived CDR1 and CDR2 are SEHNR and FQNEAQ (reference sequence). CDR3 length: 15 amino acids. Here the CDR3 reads CASSNRDRRNTEAFF. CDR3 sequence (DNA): TGTGCCAGCAGCAACCGGGACAGGCGGAACACTGAAGCTTTCTTT.